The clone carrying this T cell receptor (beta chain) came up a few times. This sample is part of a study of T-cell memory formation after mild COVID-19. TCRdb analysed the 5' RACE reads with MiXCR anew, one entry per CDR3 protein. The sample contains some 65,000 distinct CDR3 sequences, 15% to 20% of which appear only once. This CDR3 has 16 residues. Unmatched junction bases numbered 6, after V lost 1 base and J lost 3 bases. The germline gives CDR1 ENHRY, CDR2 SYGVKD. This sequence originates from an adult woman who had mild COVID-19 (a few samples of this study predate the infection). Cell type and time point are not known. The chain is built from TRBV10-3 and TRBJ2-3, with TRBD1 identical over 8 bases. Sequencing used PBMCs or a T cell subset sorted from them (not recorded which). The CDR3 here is CAISELDRVLTDTQYF. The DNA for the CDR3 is TGTGCCATCAGTGAGTTGGACAGGGTCTTGACAGATACGCAGTATTTT.